This TCR beta chain was identified in a study of T cell repertoires in cytomegalovirus infection. Germline V gene sequence: CDR1 DFQATT, CDR2 SNEGSKA (reference sequence). This CDR3 comprises 13 residues. The V end was cut by 4 bases, the J end by 3 bases, with 10 bases between. TCRdb itself ran the reads through MiXCR, one entry per CDR3 protein. Among some 230,000 distinct CDR3 sequences listed, 22% were seen once. This clonotype was obtained from a human donor in good health (CMV status not recorded). Some clones in this sample may be carry-over from other donors' samples. This chain links TRBV20-1 with TRBJ2-1; D is tentatively TRBD1 or TRBD2 (5 bases each). Sample: CD8+ T cells from PBMCs. DNA of the CDR3: TGCAGTGCTATGTGGGGGATCTACAATGAGCAGTTCTTC. This codes for CSAMWGIYNEQFF.